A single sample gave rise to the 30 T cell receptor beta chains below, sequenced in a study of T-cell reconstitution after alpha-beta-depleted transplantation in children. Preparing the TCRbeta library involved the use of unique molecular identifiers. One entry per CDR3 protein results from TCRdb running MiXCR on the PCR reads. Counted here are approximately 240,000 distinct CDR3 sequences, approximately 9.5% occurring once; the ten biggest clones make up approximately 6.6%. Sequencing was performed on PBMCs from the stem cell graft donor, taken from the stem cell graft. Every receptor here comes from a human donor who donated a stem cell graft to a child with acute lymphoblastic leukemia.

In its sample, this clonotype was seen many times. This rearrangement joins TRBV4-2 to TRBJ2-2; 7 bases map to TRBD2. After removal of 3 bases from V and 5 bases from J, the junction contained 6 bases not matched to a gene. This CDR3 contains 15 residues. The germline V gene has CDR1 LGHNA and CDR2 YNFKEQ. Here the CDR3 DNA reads TGTGCCAGCAGCCAGCCAAGCGGGGTTACCGGGGAGCTGTTTTTT. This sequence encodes CASSQPSGVTGELFF.

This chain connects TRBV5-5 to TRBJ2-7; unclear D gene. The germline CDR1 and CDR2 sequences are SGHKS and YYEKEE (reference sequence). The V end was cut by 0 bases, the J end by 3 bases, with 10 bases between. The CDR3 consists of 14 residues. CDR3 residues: CASSLAPGLYEQYF. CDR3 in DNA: TGTGCCAGCAGCTTGGCCCCGGGCCTCTACGAGCAGTACTTC.

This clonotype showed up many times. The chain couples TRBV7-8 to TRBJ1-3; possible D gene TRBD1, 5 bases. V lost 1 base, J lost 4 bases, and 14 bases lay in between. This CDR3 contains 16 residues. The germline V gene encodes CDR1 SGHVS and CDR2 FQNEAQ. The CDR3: CASSLGYKGQGNTIYF. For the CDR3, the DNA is TGTGCCAGCAGCTTAGGGTATAAGGGGCAAGGAAACACCATATATTTT.

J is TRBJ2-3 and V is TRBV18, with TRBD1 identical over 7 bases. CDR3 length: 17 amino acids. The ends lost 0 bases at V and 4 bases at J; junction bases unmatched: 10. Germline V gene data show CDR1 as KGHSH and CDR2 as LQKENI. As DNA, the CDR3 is TGTGCCAGCTCACCACCCTTACCGGCAGGGGGTTCAGATACGCAGTATTTT. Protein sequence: CASSPPLPAGGSDTQYF. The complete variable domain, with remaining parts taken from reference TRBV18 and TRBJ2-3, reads NAGVMQNPRHLVRRRGQEARLRCSPMKGHSHVYWYRQLPEEGLKFMVYLQKENIIDESGMPKERFSAEFPKEGPSILRIQQVVRGDSAAYFCASSPPLPAGGSDTQYFGPGTRLTVL.

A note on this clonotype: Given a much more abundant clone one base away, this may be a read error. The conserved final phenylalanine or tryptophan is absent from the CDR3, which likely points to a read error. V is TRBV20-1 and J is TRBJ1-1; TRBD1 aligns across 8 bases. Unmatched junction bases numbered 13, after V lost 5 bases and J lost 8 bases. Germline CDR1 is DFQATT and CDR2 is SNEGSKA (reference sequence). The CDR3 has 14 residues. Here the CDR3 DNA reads TGCAGTGCTTCCCACAGGGGGGCGAATTTCGAAGCTTTCTAT. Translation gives CSASHRGANFEAFY.

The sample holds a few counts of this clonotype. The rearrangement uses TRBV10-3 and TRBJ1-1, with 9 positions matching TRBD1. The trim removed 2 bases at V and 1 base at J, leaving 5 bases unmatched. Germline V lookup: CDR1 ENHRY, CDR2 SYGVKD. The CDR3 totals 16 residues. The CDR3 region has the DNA TGTGCCATCAGTGAGGCCCGGGACAGGGCGAACACTGAAGCTTTCTTT. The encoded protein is CAISEARDRANTEAFF.

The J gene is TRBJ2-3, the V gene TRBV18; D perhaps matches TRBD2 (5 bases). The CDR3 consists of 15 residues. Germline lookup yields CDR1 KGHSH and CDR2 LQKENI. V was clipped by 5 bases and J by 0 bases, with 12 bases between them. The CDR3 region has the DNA TGTGCCAGCTCAAAACGGGAACCTAGCACAGATACGCAGTATTTT. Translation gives CASSKREPSTDTQYF. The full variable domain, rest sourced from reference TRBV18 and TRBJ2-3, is NAGVMQNPRHLVRRRGQEARLRCSPMKGHSHVYWYRQLPEEGLKFMVYLQKENIIDESGMPKERFSAEFPKEGPSILRIQQVVRGDSAAYFCASSKREPSTDTQYFGPGTRLTVL.

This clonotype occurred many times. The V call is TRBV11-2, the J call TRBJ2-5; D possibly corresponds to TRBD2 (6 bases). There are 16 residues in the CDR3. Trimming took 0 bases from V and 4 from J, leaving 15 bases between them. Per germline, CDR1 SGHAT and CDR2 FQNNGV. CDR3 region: CASSLDSGSRGETQYF. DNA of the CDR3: TGTGCCAGCAGCTTAGATAGCGGCAGTAGGGGAGAGACCCAGTACTTC. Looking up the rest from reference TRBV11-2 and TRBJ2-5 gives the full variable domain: EAGVAQSPRYKIIEKRQSVAFWCNPISGHATLYWYQQILGQGPKLLIQFQNNGVVDDSQLPKDRFSAERLKGVDSTLKIQPAKLEDSAVYLCASSLDSGSRGETQYFGPGTRLLVL.

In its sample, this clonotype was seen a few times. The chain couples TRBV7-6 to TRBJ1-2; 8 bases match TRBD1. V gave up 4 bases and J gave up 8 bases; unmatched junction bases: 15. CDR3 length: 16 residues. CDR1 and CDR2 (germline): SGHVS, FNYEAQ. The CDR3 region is CASSSKSRGHTAGYTF. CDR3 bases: TGTGCCAGCAGCTCCAAAAGCAGGGGGCATACAGCGGGCTACACCTTC. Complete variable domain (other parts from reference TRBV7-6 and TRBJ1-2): GAGVSQSPRYKVTKRGQDVALRCDPISGHVSLYWYRQALGQGPEFLTYFNYEAQQDKSGLPNDRFSAERPEGSISTLTIQRTEQRDSAMYRCASSSKSRGHTAGYTFGSGTRLTVV.

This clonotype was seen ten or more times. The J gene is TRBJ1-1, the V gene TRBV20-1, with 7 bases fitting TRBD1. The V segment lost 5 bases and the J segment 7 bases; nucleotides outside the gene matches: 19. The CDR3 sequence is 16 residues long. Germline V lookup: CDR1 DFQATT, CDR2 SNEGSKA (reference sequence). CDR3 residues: CSAPNLGTATLSEAFF. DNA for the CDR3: TGCAGTGCTCCCAACTTAGGGACAGCTACCCTCAGTGAAGCTTTCTTT.

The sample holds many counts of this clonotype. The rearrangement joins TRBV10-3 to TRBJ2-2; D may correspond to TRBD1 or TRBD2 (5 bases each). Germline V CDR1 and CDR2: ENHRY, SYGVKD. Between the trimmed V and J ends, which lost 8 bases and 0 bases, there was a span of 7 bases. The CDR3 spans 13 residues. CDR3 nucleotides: TGTGCCATCGAGGGGACGAACACCGGGGAGCTGTTTTTT. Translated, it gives CAIEGTNTGELFF.

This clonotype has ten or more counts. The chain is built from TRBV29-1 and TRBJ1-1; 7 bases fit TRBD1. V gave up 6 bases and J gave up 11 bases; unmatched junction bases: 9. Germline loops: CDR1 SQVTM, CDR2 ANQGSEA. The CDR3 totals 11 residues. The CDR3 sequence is CSVGTGDSAFF. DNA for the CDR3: TGCAGCGTCGGAACAGGGGATTCGGCTTTCTTT.

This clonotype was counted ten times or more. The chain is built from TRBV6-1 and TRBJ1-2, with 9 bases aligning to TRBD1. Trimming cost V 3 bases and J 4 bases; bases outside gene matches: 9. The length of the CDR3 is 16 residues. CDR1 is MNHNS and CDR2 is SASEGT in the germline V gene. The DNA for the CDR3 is TGTGCCAGCAGTGATAAGCCCGGGGGACAGGGCTATGGCTACACCTTC. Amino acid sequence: CASSDKPGGQGYGYTF.

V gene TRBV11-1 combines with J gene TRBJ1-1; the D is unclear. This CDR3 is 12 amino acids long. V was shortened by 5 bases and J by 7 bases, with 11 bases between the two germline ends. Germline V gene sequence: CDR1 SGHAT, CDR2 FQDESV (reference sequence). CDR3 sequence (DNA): TGTGCCAGCAGCCGACACCCAGGTGAAGCTTTCTTT. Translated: CASSRHPGEAFF.

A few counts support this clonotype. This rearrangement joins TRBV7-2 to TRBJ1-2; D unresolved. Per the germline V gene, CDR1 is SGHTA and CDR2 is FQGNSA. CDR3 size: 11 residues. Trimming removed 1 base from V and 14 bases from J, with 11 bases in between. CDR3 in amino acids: CASSLGSVKTF. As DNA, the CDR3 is TGTGCCAGCAGCTTAGGGTCAGTTAAAACCTTC.

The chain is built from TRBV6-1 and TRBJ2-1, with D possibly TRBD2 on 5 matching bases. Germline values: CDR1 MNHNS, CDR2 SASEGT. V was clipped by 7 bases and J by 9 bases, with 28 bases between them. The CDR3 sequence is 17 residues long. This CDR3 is CASNKVRVGVEGGEQFF. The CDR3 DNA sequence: TGTGCCAGCAACAAAGTTAGGGTCGGGGTAGAAGGTGGTGAGCAGTTCTTC.

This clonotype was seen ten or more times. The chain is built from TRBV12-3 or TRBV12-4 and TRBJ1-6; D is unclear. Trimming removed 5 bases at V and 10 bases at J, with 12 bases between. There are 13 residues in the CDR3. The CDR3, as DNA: TGTGCCAGCAGTCTGGGTCCGGGGTCACCCCTCCACTTT. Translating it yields CASSLGPGSPLHF.

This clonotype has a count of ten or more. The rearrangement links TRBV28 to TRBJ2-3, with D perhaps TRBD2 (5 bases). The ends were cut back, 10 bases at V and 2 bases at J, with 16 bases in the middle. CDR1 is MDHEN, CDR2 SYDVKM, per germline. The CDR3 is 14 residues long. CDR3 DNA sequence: TGTGCCACTCACCGAGCGGTACACACAGATACGCAGTATTTT. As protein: CATHRAVHTDTQYF.

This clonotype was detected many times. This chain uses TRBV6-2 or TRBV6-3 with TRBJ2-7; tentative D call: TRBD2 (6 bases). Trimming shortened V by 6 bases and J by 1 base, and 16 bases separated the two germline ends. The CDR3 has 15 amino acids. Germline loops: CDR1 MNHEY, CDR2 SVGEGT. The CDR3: CASRPARGGSYEQYF. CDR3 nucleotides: TGTGCCAGCAGACCCGCGCGGGGAGGATCCTACGAGCAGTACTTC.

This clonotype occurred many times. The CDR3 is CASSWRQGAGTGELFF. In nucleotides, the CDR3 is TGTGCCAGCAGCTGGCGGCAGGGGGCTGGCACCGGGGAGCTGTTTTTT. The V gene is TRBV7-9, the J gene TRBJ2-2; 8 bases agree with TRBD1. CDR1 SEHNR and CDR2 FQNEAQ come from the germline V gene (reference sequence). The CDR3 sequence is 16 residues long. Trimming took 4 bases from V and 4 from J; bases not matched to a gene: 8.

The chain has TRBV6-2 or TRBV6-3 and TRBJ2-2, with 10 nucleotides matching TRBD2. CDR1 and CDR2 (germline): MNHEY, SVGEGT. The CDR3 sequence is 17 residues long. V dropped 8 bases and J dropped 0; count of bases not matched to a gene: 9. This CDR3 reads CASGIGLAATNTGELFF. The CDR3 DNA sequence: TGTGCCAGCGGAATCGGACTAGCGGCCACGAACACCGGGGAGCTGTTTTTT.

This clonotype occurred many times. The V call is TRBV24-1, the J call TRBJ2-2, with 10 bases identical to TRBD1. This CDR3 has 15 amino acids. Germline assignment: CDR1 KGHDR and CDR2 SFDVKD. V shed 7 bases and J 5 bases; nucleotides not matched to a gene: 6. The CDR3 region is CATSPGTGETGELFF. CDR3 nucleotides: TGTGCCACCAGCCCCGGGACAGGGGAAACCGGGGAGCTGTTTTTT.

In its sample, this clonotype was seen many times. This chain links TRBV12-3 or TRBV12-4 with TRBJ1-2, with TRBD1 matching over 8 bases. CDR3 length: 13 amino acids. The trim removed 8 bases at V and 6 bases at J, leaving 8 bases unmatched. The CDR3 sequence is CASDLGQEDGYTF. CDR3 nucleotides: TGTGCCAGCGACCTGGGACAGGAGGATGGCTACACCTTC.

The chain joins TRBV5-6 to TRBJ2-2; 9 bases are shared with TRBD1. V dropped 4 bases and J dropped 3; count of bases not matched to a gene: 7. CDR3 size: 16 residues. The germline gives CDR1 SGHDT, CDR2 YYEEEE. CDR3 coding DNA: TGTGCCAGCAGCCAGACGCGGGACAGGGACACCGGGGAGCTGTTTTTT. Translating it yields CASSQTRDRDTGELFF.

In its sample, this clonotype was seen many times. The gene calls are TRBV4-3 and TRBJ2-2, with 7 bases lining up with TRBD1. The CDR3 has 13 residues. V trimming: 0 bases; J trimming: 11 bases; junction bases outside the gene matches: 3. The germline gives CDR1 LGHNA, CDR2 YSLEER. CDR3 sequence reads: CASSQDTGVELFF. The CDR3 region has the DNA TGCGCCAGCAGCCAAGATACAGGGGTTGAGCTGTTTTTT.

DNA of the CDR3: TGTGCCAGCATTCTCGGACAGGGCGCCACTGAAGCTTTCTTT. Translating it yields CASILGQGATEAFF. V is TRBV12-3 or TRBV12-4 and J is TRBJ1-1; 8 nucleotides line up with TRBD1. With V trimmed by 7 bases and J by 4 bases, 8 bases remained unmatched. The CDR3 loop spans 14 amino acids.

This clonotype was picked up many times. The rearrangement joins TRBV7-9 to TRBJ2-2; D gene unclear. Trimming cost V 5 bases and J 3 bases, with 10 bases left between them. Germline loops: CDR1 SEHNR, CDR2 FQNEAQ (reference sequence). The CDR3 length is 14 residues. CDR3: CASSPVKDTGELFF. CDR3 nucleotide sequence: TGTGCCAGCAGCCCCGTGAAAGACACCGGGGAGCTGTTTTTT.

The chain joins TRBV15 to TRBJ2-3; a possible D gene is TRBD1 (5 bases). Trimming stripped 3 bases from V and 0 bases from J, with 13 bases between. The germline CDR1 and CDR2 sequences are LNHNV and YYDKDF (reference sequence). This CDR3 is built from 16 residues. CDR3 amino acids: CATSSPRAPSTDTQYF. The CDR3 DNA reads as TGTGCCACCAGCAGTCCCAGGGCACCTAGCACAGATACGCAGTATTTT.

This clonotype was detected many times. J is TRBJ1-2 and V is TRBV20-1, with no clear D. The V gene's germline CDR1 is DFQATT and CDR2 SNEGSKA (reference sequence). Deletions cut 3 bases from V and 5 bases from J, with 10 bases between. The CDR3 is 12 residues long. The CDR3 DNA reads TGCAGTGCTAGTGCCCCTACGTATGGCTACACCTTC. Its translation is CSASAPTYGYTF.

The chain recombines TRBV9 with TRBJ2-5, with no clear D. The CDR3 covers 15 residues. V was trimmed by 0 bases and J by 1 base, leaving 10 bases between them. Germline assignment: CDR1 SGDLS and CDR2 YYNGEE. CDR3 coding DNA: TGTGCCAGCAGCGTAGGGGATCTGGTCCAAGAGACCCAGTACTTC. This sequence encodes CASSVGDLVQETQYF.